One T cell receptor beta chain is described in this entry. Its specificity is not known. It was with a sample-barcoded 5' primer and a J-beta primer mix that a second PCR of roughly 6 to 11 cycles was run. TCRdb independently ran MiXCR on the 5' RACE reads; one entry per CDR3 protein. This sample carries about 580,000 distinct CDR3 sequences, 45% to 55% of them seen once, and the ten largest clones take 20% to 25%. The V and J ends lost 1 base and 4 bases respectively, with 26 bases between them. The CDR3 length is 18 residues. CDR1 DFQATT and CDR2 SNEGSKA come from the germline V gene (reference sequence). The data were taken from a study of blood T cells in healthy people across ages. Overall study results and limits: In older individuals, TCR beta diversity per million T cells was lower, falling roughly linearly with age. Donor CMV infection status was unknown, possibly confounding age-related changes in expanded clonotypes.

The gene calls are TRBV20-1 and TRBJ2-7; D is perhaps TRBD1 or TRBD2 (5 bases each). This sequence was found in a man older than 75 in good health. Sample: blood. CDR3 protein: CSARGKPGQEETEYEQYF. CDR3 sequence (DNA): TGCAGTGCTAGAGGAAAACCGGGGCAAGAAGAGACTGAGTACGAGCAGTACTTC.